This T cell receptor (beta chain) was sequenced in a study of CXCR3-negative and CXCR3-positive naive CD8 T cells. In the case of this clonotype: Its antigen is still unknown.

UMI-tagged TRB cDNA libraries were built via 5' RACE. No DNA is given; TCRdb re-called the 5' RACE reads and lists each CDR3 protein once. Its table lists 100,000 or so distinct CDR3 sequences. Germline V CDR1 and CDR2: SQVTM, ANQGSEA. The CDR3 is made up of 12 amino acids. Broader study findings: Hydrophobicity of TRB CDR3s was greater in CXCR3-positive naive cells than in CXCR3-negative naive cells.

The chain is built from TRBV29-1 and TRBJ2-3. The clonotype originates from a human donor in good health. Some clones in this sample may be carry-over from other donors' samples. The sample taken for sequencing was naive CXCR3+ CD8+ T cells from blood. Subset meaning: CD45RO-CCR7+CD27+CD95- naive CD8+ T cells expressing CXCR3 (TNR3+). CDR3 region: CSVVLATDTQYF.